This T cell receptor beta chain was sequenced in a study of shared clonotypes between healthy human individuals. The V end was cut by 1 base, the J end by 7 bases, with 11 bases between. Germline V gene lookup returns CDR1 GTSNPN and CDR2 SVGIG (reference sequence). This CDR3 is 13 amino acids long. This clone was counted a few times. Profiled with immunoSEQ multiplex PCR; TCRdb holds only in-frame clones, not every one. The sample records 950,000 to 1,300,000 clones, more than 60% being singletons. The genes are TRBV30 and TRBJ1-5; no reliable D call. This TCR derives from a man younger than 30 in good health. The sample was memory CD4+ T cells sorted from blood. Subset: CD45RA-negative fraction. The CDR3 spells CAWSGGSGQPQHF. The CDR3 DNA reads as TGTGCCTGGAGTGGGGGAAGTGGACAGCCCCAGCATTTT.